The rows below give T cell receptor beta chains drawn from one sample of a study of OX40 agonist ivuxolimab in advanced cancers. Profiled with immunoSEQ multiplex PCR; TCRdb holds only in-frame clones, not every one. The sample includes under 95,000 clones, 87% of them seen just once. Here the sequenced sample was CD4+ or CD8+ T cells sorted from blood, taken in a trial of the OX40 agonist ivuxolimab. Source of these receptors: an adult with an advanced solid tumor such as melanoma, head and neck, liver or kidney cancer. Each CDR3 is given with its conserved first and last residue. D genes are given only for firm matches. Expanded clones are given a class, and other clones once, few, many or no size at all.

>TRBJ1-3|TRBD1|TRBV5-1|.
TGCGCCAGCAGCGCCCGACAGGGACCCGGAAACACCATATATTTT
CASSARQGPGNTIYF
>TRBJ2-5|.|TRBV9|.
TGTGCCAGCAGCGTACGGCCCCTAGAGACCCAGTACTTC
CASSVRPLETQYF
>TRBJ2-3|.|TRBV6-4|once
TGTGCCAGCAGTGACATGAGGTCTCCAACAGATACGCAGTATTTT
CASSDMRSPTDTQYF
>TRBJ2-3|TRBD2|TRBV28|.
TGTGCCAGCAATACACTAGCGGGGGGGCGATATACGCAGTATTTT
CASNTLAGGRYTQYF
>TRBJ2-3|TRBD1|TRBV18|.
TGTGCCAGCTCACCTGGGCAGGGGGCCCACGGTCCCACAGATACGCAGTATTTT
CASSPGQGAHGPTDTQYF
>TRBJ2-7|TRBD2|TRBV27|.
TGTGCCAGCAGTTTCTCGAATGCCGGGAGGGGCGAGCAGTACTTC
CASSFSNAGRGEQYF
>TRBJ2-3|TRBD2|TRBV6-6|once
TGTGCCAGCAGTCCGGGACTAGGGGCGTATACGCAGTATTTT
CASSPGLGAYTQYF
>TRBJ2-7|.|TRBV5-1|.
TGCGCCAGCAGCTTGGGGGGAGAGCAGTACTTC
CASSLGGEQYF
>TRBJ2-5|TRBD1|TRBV4-3|.
TGCGCCAGCAGCCAACCGGGACAGGGTATCGAGACCCAGTACTTC
CASSQPGQGIETQYF
>TRBJ2-7|.|TRBV6-6|.
TGTGCCAGCAGCCTACGAGACGAGCAGTACTTC
CASSLRDEQYF
>TRBJ2-1|.|TRBV6-5|once
TGTGCCAGCCAGGACAGCAATGAGCAGTTCTTC
CASQDSNEQFF
>TRBJ1-2|.|TRBV4-1|.
TGCGCCAGCAGCCAAGTGGACCGGACCATCTATGGCTACACCTTC
CASSQVDRTIYGYTF
>TRBJ2-2|.|TRBV10-3|.
TGTGCCATCAGCCCCTCCGTAAACACCGGGGAGCTGTTTTTT
CAISPSVNTGELFF
>TRBJ1-3|.|TRBV19|.
TGTGCCAGTAGTATAGATCGAAGAAACACCATATATTTT
CASSIDRRNTIYF
>TRBJ2-7|.|TRBV29-1|.
TGCAGCGGTGGACTGGCCCTGGGGGAGCAGTACTTC
CSGGLALGEQYF
>TRBJ2-3|.|TRBV7-8|.
TGTGCCAGCAGCCGTTTAACAGCGTCTAGCACAGATACGCAGTATTTT
CASSRLTASSTDTQYF
>TRBJ1-4|.|TRBV5-8|.
TGTGCCAGCAGCCCATCCCGGGGCCGGGCGGAAAAACTGTTTTTT
CASSPSRGRAEKLFF
>TRBJ2-5|.|TRBV9|.
TGTGCCAGCAGTCCCGACGCGTACCAAGAGACCCAGTACTTC
CASSPDAYQETQYF
>TRBJ2-3|.|TRBV6-6|once
TGTGCCAGCACCCCCGGAGGATACGGTACGCAGTATTTT
CASTPGGYGTQYF
>TRBJ1-4|.|TRBV4-2|.
TGTGCCAGCAGCCAGCCTGACACCCTAGGGACTGAAAAACTGTTTTTT
CASSQPDTLGTEKLFF
>TRBJ2-7|TRBD2|TRBV5-1|.
TGCGCCAGCAGGTCCCACCCTAGCGGTTATAACTACGAGCAGTACTTC
CASRSHPSGYNYEQYF
>TRBJ2-6|.|TRBV4-3|.
TGCGCCAGCAGCCAAGAAGGGATCGGTACCGGGGCCAACGTCCTGACTTTC
CASSQEGIGTGANVLTF
>TRBJ2-7|TRBD1|TRBV28|.
TGTGCCAGCAGTTTGGTAGACAGGGGGCGCGAGCAGTACTTC
CASSLVDRGREQYF
>TRBJ1-1|TRBD1|TRBV10-3|once
TGTGCCATCAGTGAGCTCCCCCAGGGGGCGGGCACTGAAGCTTTCTTT
CAISELPQGAGTEAFF
>TRBJ2-5|.|TRBV18|.
TGTGCCAGCTCACCAAGGGAGACCCAGTACTTC
CASSPRETQYF
>TRBJ1-2|.|TRBV28|.
TGTGCCAGCAGTTACGAGACCAACTATGGCTACACCTTC
CASSYETNYGYTF
>TRBJ2-3|.|TRBV19|.
TGTGCCAGTAGTCCAGCGGGCACAGATACGCAGTATTTT
CASSPAGTDTQYF
>TRBJ1-6|.|TRBV7-2|.
TGTGCCAGCAGCTTAGCCCGTAGGGCAGCGGTTTCAAGCTCCTATAATTCACCCCTCCACTTT
CASSLARRAAVSSSYNSPLHF
>TRBJ1-4|.|TRBV5-1|.
TGCGCCAGCAGCGGTGCCTACGGCCGGAGATTAGAAGAAAAACTGTTTTTT
CASSGAYGRRLEEKLFF
>TRBJ2-1|.|TRBV29-1|.
TGCAGCGTTGTGGGCAGTGGATTTCATGAGCAGTTCTTC
CSVVGSGFHEQFF
>TRBJ2-7|TRBD1|TRBV11-2|.
TGTGCCACCCGGTCCCCGGGACAGGGGTACGAGCAGTACTTC
CATRSPGQGYEQYF
>TRBJ2-7|TRBD2|TRBV6-6|.
TGTGCCAGCAGTTTCTTCAGCGGGACCGAAACCTACGAGCAGTACTTC
CASSFFSGTETYEQYF
>TRBJ2-2|TRBD1|TRBV10-3|few
TGTGCCATCAGTAGCCGGGACAGGGGACGAGGGGAGCTGTTTTTT
CAISSRDRGRGELFF
>TRBJ2-1|TRBD1|TRBV4-1|.
TGCGCCAGCAGCCAATCAAACGGACAGGGGGCGGGGAATGAGCAGTTCTTC
CASSQSNGQGAGNEQFF
>TRBJ1-6|.|TRBV7-2|.
TGTGCCAGCAGCCTAGAGGGGGTATCTTTAGGCAATTCACCCCTCCACTTT
CASSLEGVSLGNSPLHF
>TRBJ2-2|.|TRBV10-1|.
TGCGCCAGCAGTAAACAAGCGGGCCTGAACACCGGGGAGCTGTTTTTT
CASSKQAGLNTGELFF
>TRBJ1-2|.|TRBV7-2|.
TGTGCCAGCAGCTCTTATATCCGGGACACGGGAGGCTACACCTTC
CASSSYIRDTGGYTF
>TRBJ2-7|.|TRBV7-2|once
TGTGCCAGCAGCTTACTAAACGGTGAGCAGTACTTC
CASSLLNGEQYF
>TRBJ2-7|.|TRBV18|few
TGTGCCAGCTCACCAACAGGACAGAACTACGAGCAGTACTTC
CASSPTGQNYEQYF
>TRBJ2-7|.|TRBV28|.
TGTGCCAGCAGTTTAGGGTTACAAGTCAATATTCCCTACGAGCAGTACTTC
CASSLGLQVNIPYEQYF
>TRBJ2-1|TRBD2|TRBV6-5|.
TGTGCCAGCAGTTGGACTAGCGGGAGGTCCTACAATGAGCAGTTCTTC
CASSWTSGRSYNEQFF
>TRBJ2-5|.|TRBV19|.
TGTGCCAGTGGCGTATCCCAGGTTCAAGAGACCCAGTACTTC
CASGVSQVQETQYF
>TRBJ1-1|.|TRBV9|.
TGTGCCAGCAGCCCACGGCACAGGGTGAGCACTGAAGCTTTCTTT
CASSPRHRVSTEAFF
>TRBJ1-4|.|TRBV27|.
TGTGCCAGCAGAGGGACAAGTTTAGAAAAACTGTTTTTT
CASRGTSLEKLFF
>TRBJ2-5|.|TRBV7-3|.
TGTGCCAGCAGCCCTAATGGGGGGCTGTTTCAAGAGACCCAGTACTTC
CASSPNGGLFQETQYF